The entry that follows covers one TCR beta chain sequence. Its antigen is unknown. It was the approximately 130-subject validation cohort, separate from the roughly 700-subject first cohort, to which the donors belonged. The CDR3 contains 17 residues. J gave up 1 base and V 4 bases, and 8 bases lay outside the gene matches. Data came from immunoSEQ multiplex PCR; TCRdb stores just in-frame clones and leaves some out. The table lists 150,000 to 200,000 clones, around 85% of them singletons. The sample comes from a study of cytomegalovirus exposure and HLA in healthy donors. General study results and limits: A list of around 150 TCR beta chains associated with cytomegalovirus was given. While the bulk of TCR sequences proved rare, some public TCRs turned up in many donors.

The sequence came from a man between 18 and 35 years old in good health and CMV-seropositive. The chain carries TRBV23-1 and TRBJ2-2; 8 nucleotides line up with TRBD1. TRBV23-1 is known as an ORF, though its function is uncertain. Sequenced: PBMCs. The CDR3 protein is CASSRGPGTGNTGELFF. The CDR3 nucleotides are TGCGCCAGCAGTCGCGGACCCGGGACAGGGAACACCGGGGAGCTGTTTTTT.